This TCR beta chain was observed in a study of tissue T cells after allogeneic stem cell transplantation. This CDR3 contains 12 residues. V shed 0 bases and J 12 bases; nucleotides not matched to a gene: 1. Germline V CDR1 and CDR2: SGHSN, HYEKVE. Sequencing was performed with immunoSEQ multiplex PCR; in TCRdb, only in-frame clones are kept and a portion is missing. Among roughly 4,200 clones listed, about 50% were seen once. Time point defined: mouse harvest day 7 after allogeneic transplant. The graft held 10^6 splenic CD5+ T cells and 10^7 T-cell-depleted bone marrow cells. As for this clone: Gene names denote mouse genes. The CDR3 goes on 1 residue after the read ends, and that part is filled in from the germline J gene.

The rearrangement uses TRBV12-1 and TRBJ2-4; the match to TRBD2 covers 11 bases. The TCR sequence derives from a female BALB/c mouse given C57BL/6 T cells with graft-versus-host disease after an allogeneic hematopoietic cell transplant. Sequencing was done on a sample of lymph node tissue. The DNA read from the CDR3 is TGTGCCAGCTCTCTCGGGACTGGGGGTTTGTAC. It specifies CASSLGTGGLY. The full CDR3 sequence reads CASSLGTGGLYF.